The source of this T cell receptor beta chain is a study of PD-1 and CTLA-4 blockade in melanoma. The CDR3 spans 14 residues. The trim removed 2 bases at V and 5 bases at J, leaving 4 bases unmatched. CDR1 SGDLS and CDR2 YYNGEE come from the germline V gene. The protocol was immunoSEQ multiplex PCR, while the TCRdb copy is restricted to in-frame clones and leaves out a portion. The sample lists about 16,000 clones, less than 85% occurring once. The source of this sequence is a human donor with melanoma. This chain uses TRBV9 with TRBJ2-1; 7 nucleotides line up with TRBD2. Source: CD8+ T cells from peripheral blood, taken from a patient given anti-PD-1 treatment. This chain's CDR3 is CASSVKLANNEQFF. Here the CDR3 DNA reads TGTGCCAGCAGCGTCAAACTAGCGAACAATGAGCAGTTCTTC.